These T cell receptor beta chains were read from a single sample in a study of CD8 T cells in ankylosing spondylitis. TCRdb fed the 5' RACE reads into MiXCR, producing one record per CDR3 protein. The sample has 700,000 or so distinct CDR3 sequences, roughly 20% seen once. Sequencing was carried out using blood, either unsorted or a sorted T cell fraction (not recorded which). The receptor source for this set is a male donor with ankylosing spondylitis. CDR3s include the opening cysteine and the closing phenylalanine or tryptophan. D genes are given only for firm matches. Size is omitted from some rows. Given values are once, few, many or a class for expanded clones.

size	D	J	V	CDR3	DNA
.	TRBD2	TRBJ2-3	TRBV7-2	CASSMLAGGPGGAQYF	TGTGCCAGCAGCATGCTAGCGGGAGGGCCCGGTGGTGCGCAGTATTTT
.	TRBD1	TRBJ1-1	TRBV3-1	CASSQTGAVAEAFF	TGTGCCAGCAGCCAAACAGGGGCAGTAGCTGAAGCTTTCTTT
few	TRBD1	TRBJ2-3	TRBV9	CASNPTGGLRSTDTQYF	TGTGCCAGTAACCCGACAGGGGGCCTTAGAAGCACAGATACGCAGTATTTT
.	.	TRBJ2-1	TRBV15	CATSRDRGVQGYYNEQFF	TGTGCCACCAGCAGAGATCGAGGTGTCCAGGGGTACTACAATGAGCAGTTCTTC
.	.	TRBJ1-1	TRBV3-1	CASSQGVTGTEAFF	TGTGCCAGCAGCCAAGGTGTCACCGGCACTGAAGCTTTCTTT
.	.	TRBJ2-3	TRBV7-9	CASSLERFTDTQYF	TGTGCCAGCAGCTTAGAACGGTTCACAGATACGCAGTATTTT
.	.	TRBJ1-3	TRBV5-1	CASSLEGSSSGNTIYF	TGCGCCAGCAGCTTGGAGGGATCGAGCTCTGGAAACACCATATATTTT
few	.	TRBJ2-7	TRBV29-1	CSVEDPQLYEQYF	TGCAGCGTTGAAGATCCCCAGTTATACGAGCAGTACTTC
many	TRBD1	TRBJ2-7	TRBV5-1	CASSLVPGQGYYEQYF	TGCGCCAGCAGCTTGGTACCGGGACAGGGATACTACGAGCAGTACTTC
few	.	TRBJ1-1	TRBV7-2	CASSPGPHQSEAFF	TGTGCCAGCAGTCCAGGCCCGCATCAGAGTGAAGCTTTCTTT
few	.	TRBJ1-3	TRBV28	CASSFAPGGNTIYF	TGTGCCAGCAGTTTCGCACCCGGCGGTAACACCATATATTTT
.	.	TRBJ2-3	TRBV18	CASSPPGRAEDTQYF	TGTGCCAGCTCACCACCGGGAAGGGCGGAAGATACGCAGTATTTT
.	TRBD1	TRBJ1-4	TRBV7-9	CASSLRQGYDEKLFF	TGTGCCAGCAGCTTAAGACAGGGATACGATGAAAAACTGTTTTTT
.	TRBD2	TRBJ2-3	TRBV5-1	CASSLGTSGFTDTQYF	TGCGCCAGCAGCTTGGGGACTAGCGGATTCACAGATACGCAGTATTTT
.	.	TRBJ1-1	TRBV15	CATSRPNPEAEAFF	TGTGCCACCAGCAGACCCAACCCTGAGGCTGAAGCTTTCTTT
.	.	TRBJ1-5	TRBV28	CASSRPNRDAQPQHF	TGTGCCAGCAGCCGACCCAACAGGGACGCTCAGCCCCAGCATTTT
.	.	TRBJ1-2	TRBV6-6	CASSYGGAYGYTF	TGTGCCAGCAGTTACGGTGGGGCCTATGGCTACACCTTC
.	TRBD1	TRBJ1-2	TRBV7-9	CASSSRQGTNYGYTF	TGTGCCAGCAGCTCAAGACAGGGGACTAACTATGGCTACACCTTC
.	.	TRBJ2-7	TRBV6-5	CASSYGLASPAYEQYF	TGTGCCAGCAGTTACGGCCTAGCCTCCCCGGCCTACGAGCAGTACTTC
few	TRBD1	TRBJ2-2	TRBV11-1	CASSPIQTPEDRAVGELFF	TGTGCCAGCAGCCCAATTCAAACGCCGGAGGACAGGGCTGTCGGGGAGCTGTTTTTT
few	TRBD1	TRBJ1-2	TRBV28	CASEGAIGSGYTF	TGTGCCAGCGAGGGGGCTATCGGATCTGGCTACACCTTC
few	.	TRBJ2-7	TRBV29-1	CSVVPGHSDNGQYF	TGCAGCGTTGTGCCGGGACACAGCGACAATGGGCAGTACTTC